These 21 T cell receptor beta chains were all obtained from the same sample, sequenced in a study of blood T cell repertoires in COVID-19. The data were produced by immunoSEQ multiplex PCR, yet TCRdb's version contains in-frame clones alone and is incomplete. The sample lists around 75,000 clones, 85% to 90% occurring once. Specimen: peripheral blood. Every receptor here comes from a man aged 50-59 years with acute or convalescent COVID-19.

This sequence joins TRBV30 and TRBJ2-7, with D hard to call. V was clipped by 3 bases and J by 0 bases, with 9 bases between them. Germline lookup yields CDR1 GTSNPN and CDR2 SVGIG (reference sequence). The CDR3 is 13 residues long. This CDR3 is CAWRRDSSYEQYF. The CDR3 bases are TGTGCCTGGAGACGAGATAGCTCCTACGAGCAGTACTTC.

Only one count was recorded for this clone. The rearrangement links TRBV5-1 to TRBJ2-2; possibly TRBD1 for D (5 bases). The CDR3 has 16 residues. Trimming took 4 bases from V and 5 from J, leaving 18 bases between them. Germline values: CDR1 SGHRS, CDR2 YFSETQ. CDR3 loop: CASSTGHTEFTGELFF. CDR3 nucleotides: TGCGCCAGCAGCACTGGACACACTGAATTTACCGGGGAGCTGTTTTTT.

Here the CDR3 reads CSVDSGGGTDTQYF. CDR3 nucleotide sequence: TGCAGCGTTGATTCGGGGGGAGGGACAGATACGCAGTATTTT. The chain employs TRBV29-1 and TRBJ2-3; 7 bases line up with TRBD2. The junction had 6 bases not matched to a gene; V was cut back by 3 bases and J by 3 bases. Germline-derived CDR1 and CDR2 are SQVTM and ANQGSEA. This CDR3 contains 14 residues.

About this clone itself: This sample includes further DNA sequences coding for the same CDR3. This chain joins TRBV19 and TRBJ1-2; a possible D gene is TRBD1 (5 bases). The CDR3 contains 13 residues. With 5 bases removed from V and 7 bases from J, the gap between germline ends came to 14 bases. The germline gives CDR1 LNHDA, CDR2 SQIVND (reference sequence). DNA for the CDR3: TGTGCCAGTAGTGCGGGGCAGAATAGTGGCTACACCTTC. Translating it yields CASSAGQNSGYTF. The entire variable domain, with the rest obtained from reference TRBV19 and TRBJ1-2, is as follows: DGGITQSPKYLFRKEGQNVTLSCEQNLNHDAMYWYRQDPGQGLRLIYYSQIVNDFQKGDIAEGYSVSREKKESFPLTVTSAQKNPTAFYLCASSAGQNSGYTFGSGTRLTVV.

The CDR3 DNA reads TGTGCCAGCTTTGTGATCGGGACACGGTATGGCTACACCTTC. Residues: CASFVIGTRYGYTF. The chain carries TRBV6-6 and TRBJ1-2, with a weak D call TRBD1 (6 bases). This CDR3 is built from 14 residues. V lost 8 bases to trimming and J lost 5 bases, with 18 bases between them. CDR1 and CDR2 from the germline V gene are MNHNY and SVGAGI (reference sequence).

The chain couples TRBV27 to TRBJ1-4; TRBD1 agrees at 9 bases. V lost 3 bases, J lost 7 bases, and 9 bases stayed unmatched. The germline CDR1 and CDR2 sequences are MNHEY and SMNVEV (reference sequence). The CDR3 has 16 amino acids. CDR3 DNA: TGTGCCAGCAGTTTGGGGAGGACAGGGGCGGTTGAAAAACTGTTTTTT. This translates into CASSLGRTGAVEKLFF.

The chain combines TRBV10-1 with TRBJ2-1, with D perhaps TRBD1 (6 bases). The CDR3 has 15 residues. Per germline, CDR1 WNHNN and CDR2 SYGVQD (reference sequence). Trimming cost V 6 bases and J 6 bases, with 18 bases left between them. In DNA, the CDR3 is TGCGCCAGCAGCCCAGGGGCCCTCAGTGTCAATGAGCAGTTCTTC. It specifies CASSPGALSVNEQFF.

J is TRBJ1-3 and V is TRBV7-8; possible D gene TRBD1, 6 bases. This CDR3 is built from 17 residues. Per germline, CDR1 SGHVS and CDR2 FQNEAQ. V lost 2 bases and J lost 2, with 16 bases in between. The CDR3 reads CASSLIPGQLTGNTIYF. The CDR3 bases are TGTGCCAGCAGCTTAATCCCTGGACAGCTAACTGGAAACACCATATATTTT.

CDR3 DNA: TGTGCCAGCAGCTTAGCCGGGACTCGGGACGAGCAGTTCTTC. It codes for CASSLAGTRDEQFF. This chain connects TRBV7-9 to TRBJ2-1; TRBD2 is a possible D gene (6 bases). Looked up from germline, CDR1 is SEHNR and CDR2 is FQNEAQ (reference sequence). CDR3 length equals 14 residues. Between the trimmed V and J ends, which lost 0 bases and 10 bases, there was a span of 13 bases.

The chain joins TRBV3-1 (or the pseudogene TRBV3-2) to TRBJ1-1, with 8 bases lining up with TRBD1. The junction had 15 bases not matched to a gene; V was cut back by 0 bases and J by 6 bases. The germline gives CDR1 LGHDT, CDR2 YNNKEL (reference sequence). This CDR3 has 18 residues. This chain's CDR3 is CASSQDPRAGQDPPEAFF. As DNA, the CDR3 is TGTGCCAGCAGCCAAGATCCTCGCGCGGGACAGGACCCCCCTGAAGCTTTCTTT.

This chain joins TRBV5-6 and TRBJ2-7; no firm D call. Trimming removed 0 bases from V and 5 bases from J, with 9 bases in between. The CDR3 loop spans 13 amino acids. Germline CDR1 SGHDT, CDR2 YYEEEE. CDR3 loop: CASSLGGQNEQYF. The CDR3, as DNA: TGTGCCAGCAGCTTGGGTGGGCAGAACGAGCAGTACTTC.

The chain is built from TRBV19 and TRBJ1-5; D is undetermined. Trimming left V 0 bases short and J 5 bases short, with 17 bases between. This CDR3 spans 17 amino acids. CDR1 and CDR2 (germline): LNHDA, SQIVND (reference sequence). The CDR3 sequence: CASSIDSSGYVDQPQHF. As DNA, the CDR3 is TGTGCCAGTAGTATAGATTCGTCCGGTTACGTTGATCAGCCCCAGCATTTT. Filled out from reference TRBV19 and TRBJ1-5, the complete variable domain reads DGGITQSPKYLFRKEGQNVTLSCEQNLNHDAMYWYRQDPGQGLRLIYYSQIVNDFQKGDIAEGYSVSREKKESFPLTVTSAQKNPTAFYLCASSIDSSGYVDQPQHFGDGTRLSIL.

This clone was recorded only once. The chain uses TRBV6-5 and TRBJ2-7, with 9 bases that match TRBD2. Trimming took 0 bases from V and 3 from J; bases not matched to a gene: 3. The CDR3 runs 15 residues. Germline assignment: CDR1 MNHEY and CDR2 SVGAGI. The CDR3 region has the DNA TGTGCCAGCAGTTACTCTGCTAGCGGGGACTACGAGCAGTACTTC. This encodes CASSYSASGDYEQYF.

This chain joins TRBV6-5 and TRBJ1-6; the match to TRBD1 covers 7 bases. From germline, CDR1 is MNHEY and CDR2 SVGAGI. The V gene end was trimmed by 2 bases and the J gene end by 10 bases; junction bases not matched to a gene: 8. The CDR3 has 15 residues. The DNA of the CDR3 is TGTGCCAGCAGTTACCGGACAGGCCAAATCTCACCCCTCCACTTT. This gives the protein CASSYRTGQISPLHF.

The V gene is TRBV5-4, the J gene TRBJ2-5; 14 bases map to TRBD2. The germline V gene has CDR1 SGHNT and CDR2 YYREEE (reference sequence). Losses at the gene ends were 3 bases for V and 2 bases for J; bases not matched to a gene: 6. The CDR3 spans 17 residues. The CDR3 bases are TGTGCCAGCAGCTCACCTGGACTAGCGGGGGGTCAAGAGACCCAGTACTTC. It is translated as CASSSPGLAGGQETQYF.

V and J are TRBV2 and TRBJ2-1; D is unresolved. The CDR3 loop spans 13 amino acids. Trimming took 8 bases from V and 8 from J, leaving 16 bases between them. Germline V gene sequence: CDR1 SNHLY, CDR2 FYNNEI. The CDR3 coding sequence is TGTGCCAGCCAGAGATACTACCGCCATGAGCAGTTCTTC. This translates into CASQRYYRHEQFF.

V and J are TRBV6-2 or TRBV6-3 and TRBJ2-3; D unclear. Trimming took off 5 bases at V and 4 bases at J, with 19 bases between the two ends. Germline CDR1 is MNHEY and CDR2 is SVGEGT. This CDR3 has 16 residues. The CDR3 DNA sequence: TGTGCCAGCAGTCGGTATCCGGGTGAGATGGCAGATACGCAGTATTTT. As protein: CASSRYPGEMADTQYF.

This rearrangement joins TRBV5-1 to TRBJ2-1; 11 bases line up with TRBD2. Germline lookup yields CDR1 SGHRS and CDR2 YFSETQ. Losses at the gene ends were 4 bases for V and 4 bases for J; bases not matched to a gene: 10. The CDR3 length is 17 residues. CDR3 DNA: TGCGCCAGCAGCCCCATCGGGACTAGCGGATATTACAATGAGCAGTTCTTC. Protein: CASSPIGTSGYYNEQFF.

The CDR3 reads CAWSIRSGNTIYF. CDR3 nucleotides: TGTGCCTGGAGTATCCGCTCTGGAAACACCATATATTTT. This chain joins TRBV30 and TRBJ1-3; D is unclear. CDR3 length equals 13 residues. Germline assignment: CDR1 GTSNPN and CDR2 SVGIG (reference sequence). The V gene lost 2 bases and the J gene lost 0 bases, with 5 bases spanning the gap.

The J gene is TRBJ2-1, the V gene TRBV27; 7 bases are shared with TRBD1. This CDR3 spans 15 amino acids. V shed 4 bases, J shed 4 bases, and the junction held 7 bases outside the gene matches. Germline V gives CDR1 MNHEY, CDR2 SMNVEV (reference sequence). In nucleotides, the CDR3 is TGTGCCAGCAGTTCTCGGACAGGACCTTACAATGAGCAGTTCTTC. Translating gives CASSSRTGPYNEQFF.

The chain carries TRBV28 and TRBJ1-2; TRBD1 aligns across 8 bases. The CDR3 is 15 residues long. J lost 8 bases, V lost 7 bases, and 15 bases had no gene match. Germline V gene sequence: CDR1 MDHEN, CDR2 SYDVKM. The CDR3 is CASNPANRGYRGYTF. The CDR3 nucleotides read TGTGCCAGCAATCCAGCGAACAGGGGGTATCGGGGCTACACCTTC.